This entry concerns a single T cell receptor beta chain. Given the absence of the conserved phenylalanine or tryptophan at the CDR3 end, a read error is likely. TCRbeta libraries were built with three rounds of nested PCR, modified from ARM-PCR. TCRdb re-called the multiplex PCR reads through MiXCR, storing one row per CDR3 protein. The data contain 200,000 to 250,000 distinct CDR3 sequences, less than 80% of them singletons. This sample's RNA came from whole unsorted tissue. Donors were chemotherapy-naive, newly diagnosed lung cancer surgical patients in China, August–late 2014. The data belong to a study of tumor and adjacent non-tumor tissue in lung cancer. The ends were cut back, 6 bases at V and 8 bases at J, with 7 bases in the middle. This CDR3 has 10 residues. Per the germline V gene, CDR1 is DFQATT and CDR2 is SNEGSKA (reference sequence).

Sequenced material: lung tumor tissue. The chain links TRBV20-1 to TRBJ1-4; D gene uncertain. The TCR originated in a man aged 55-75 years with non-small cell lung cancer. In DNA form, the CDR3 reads TGCAGTGCCAGTAACGAAAAACTGTTTTTG. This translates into CSASNEKLFL.